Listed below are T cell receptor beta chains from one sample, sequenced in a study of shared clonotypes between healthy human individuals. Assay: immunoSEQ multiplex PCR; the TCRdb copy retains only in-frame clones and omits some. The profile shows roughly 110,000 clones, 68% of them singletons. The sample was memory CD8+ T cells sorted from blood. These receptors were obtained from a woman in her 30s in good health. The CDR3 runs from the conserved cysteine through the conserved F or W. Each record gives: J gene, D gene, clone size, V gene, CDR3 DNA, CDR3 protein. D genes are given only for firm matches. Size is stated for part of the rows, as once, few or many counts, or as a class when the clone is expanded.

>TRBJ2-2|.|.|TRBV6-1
TGTGCCAGCAGTGAAGCGCGGGGGCAGGGTACCGGGGAGCTGTTTTTT
CASSEARGQGTGELFF
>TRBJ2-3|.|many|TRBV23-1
TGCGCCCGACTCTTGCCCAGGGGCCCAGATACGCAGTATTTT
CARLLPRGPDTQYF
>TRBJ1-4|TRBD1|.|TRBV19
TGTGCCAGTAGTACCGGGACAGCCAGAGGAAAACTGTTTTTT
CASSTGTARGKLFF
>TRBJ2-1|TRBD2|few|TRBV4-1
TGCGCCAGCAGCCAAGTGGCTAGCGGGAGAGATTACAATGAGCAGTTCTTC
CASSQVASGRDYNEQFF
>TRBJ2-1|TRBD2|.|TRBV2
TGTGCCAGCAGAATAGCGGGAGGGGAATACAATGAGCAGTTCTTC
CASRIAGGEYNEQFF
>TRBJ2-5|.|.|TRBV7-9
TGTGCCAGCAGCTTAATTAACGTGGAGACCCAGTACTTC
CASSLINVETQYF
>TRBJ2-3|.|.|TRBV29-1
TGCAGCGCTGACAGCACAGATACGCAGTATTTT
CSADSTDTQYF
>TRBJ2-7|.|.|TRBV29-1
TGCAGCGCCGTAGGGGGGGCGAGGTACGAGCAGTACTTC
CSAVGGARYEQYF
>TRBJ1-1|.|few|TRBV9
TGTGCCAGCAGCGTAGCGTGGGGTTCCACTGAAGCTTTCTTT
CASSVAWGSTEAFF
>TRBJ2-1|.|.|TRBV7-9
TGTGCCAGCAGCCCGGAAGTTTCGGGTTACAATGAGCAGTTCTTC
CASSPEVSGYNEQFF
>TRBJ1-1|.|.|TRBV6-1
TGTGCCAGCAGTCTAGAGGGACATACTGAAGCTTTCTTT
CASSLEGHTEAFF
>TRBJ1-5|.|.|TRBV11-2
TGTGCCAGCAGCTTGGGGGAAGTTGGCAATCAGCCCCAGCATTTT
CASSLGEVGNQPQHF
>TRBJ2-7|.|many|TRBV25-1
TGTGCCAGCCTGGGAACCAGCTCCTACGAGCAGTACTTC
CASLGTSSYEQYF
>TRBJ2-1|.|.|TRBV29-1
TGCAGCGTTGAAGGCCTCGGATGGCCCAATGAGCAGTTCTTC
CSVEGLGWPNEQFF
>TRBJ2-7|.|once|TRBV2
TGTGCCAGCGGGGAGCGGACTCCTTCCTACGAGCAGTACTTC
CASGERTPSYEQYF
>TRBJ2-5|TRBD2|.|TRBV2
TGTGCCAGCAAGAGGGAGGGCTTGTCTCAAGAGACCCAGTACTTC
CASKREGLSQETQYF
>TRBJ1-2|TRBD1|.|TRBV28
TGTGCCAGCAGTTTAAGGGACAGGGGGAGCTATGGCTACACCTTC
CASSLRDRGSYGYTF
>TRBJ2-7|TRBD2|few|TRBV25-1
TGTGCCAGCAGTGACTTACACCCTAGCGGGAGCTCCTACGAGCAGTACTTC
CASSDLHPSGSSYEQYF
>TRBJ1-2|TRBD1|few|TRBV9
TGTGCCAGCAGCCCGGGACAGGGGGCAGGCTATGGCTACACCTTC
CASSPGQGAGYGYTF
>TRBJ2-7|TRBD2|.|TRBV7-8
TGTGCCAGCAGCTTAGTGGCTAGCGGGTTATCCTACGAGCAGTACTTC
CASSLVASGLSYEQYF
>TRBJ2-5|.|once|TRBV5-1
TGCGCCAGCAGCTTGGAGGACAGAGTCCAAGAGACCCAGTACTTC
CASSLEDRVQETQYF
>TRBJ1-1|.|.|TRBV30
TGTGCCTGGACTGACATGGTTAACACTGAAGCTTTCTTT
CAWTDMVNTEAFF
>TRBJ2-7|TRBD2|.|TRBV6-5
TGTGCCAGCAGTTACGGGACTAGCGGATACGAGCAGTACTTC
CASSYGTSGYEQYF
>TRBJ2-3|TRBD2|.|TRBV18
TGTGCCAGCTCACCAGCCGGGACTAGCGGGAGGTATACGCAGTATTTT
CASSPAGTSGRYTQYF
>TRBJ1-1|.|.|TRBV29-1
TGCAGCATTAGGGTGGGAGAGAGGACTGAAGCTTTCTTT
CSIRVGERTEAFF
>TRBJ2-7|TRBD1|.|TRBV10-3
TGTGCCAGCAGTGAACAGGGGGCCAGCTCTTACGAGCAGTACTTC
CASSEQGASSYEQYF
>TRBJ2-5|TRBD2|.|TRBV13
TGTGCCAGCAGCTCCCTAGCGGGAGACCTCCAAGAGACCCAGTACTTC
CASSSLAGDLQETQYF
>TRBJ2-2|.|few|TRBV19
TGTGCCAGTAGTATCTTGGCCGGGGAGCTGTTTTTT
CASSILAGELFF
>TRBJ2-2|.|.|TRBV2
TGTGCCAGCATGCCTTTAACGAACGGGGAGCTGTTTTTT
CASMPLTNGELFF
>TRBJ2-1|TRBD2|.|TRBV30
TGTGCCTTAAGTGCGGGGACTAGCCTAACCCACTCCTACAATGAGCAGTTCTTC
CALSAGTSLTHSYNEQFF